This TCR beta chain was captured by sequencing in a study of blood T cell repertoires in COVID-19 (dated by TCRdb to 2018 to 2021). For the wider study: Collaborator samples came from the United States, Italy and Spain and covered acute and convalescent phases of COVID-19. Where available, HLA class I and class II types were obtained from metadata supplied by the sample provider rather than from assay-based typing. A freely available public database, intended as a resource for researchers studying the immune response to SARS-CoV-2, is where the repertoires were released. Samples came from the ongoing ImmuneRACE study (first 160 participants) plus 1,254 subjects from 6 global collaborators. The material from the prospective study consisted of cDNA or gDNA derived from T cells, B-cell-depleted T cells, or PBMCs. Nearly every sample came with metadata listing a de-identified subject ID, COVID-19 status, age in years and sex. Deeply sampled blood TCRbeta repertoires from subjects exposed to, actively infected with, or recovered from COVID-19 were included in the dataset. Beyond this particular receptor, the publication reports: The amount of clinical and demographic metadata varied by source and participant and was provided uncurated.

Its CDR3 holds 14 amino acids, cysteine through phenylalanine. The retained sequence is limited to the CDR3, 42 bases, with the frame set at the first base. The junction shows trimming of 1 base on V and 1 base on J, plus 7 bases between the germline ends. The germline V gene yields SGHAT for CDR1 and FQNNGV for CDR2. Participants in the prospective study were aged roughly 18 to 90 years, lived in about two dozen United States geographic areas, and enrolled through a virtual design. In the prospective study, participants were assigned to cohorts based on the clinical history participants reported in a screening survey and a study questionnaire. In the prospective study, mobile phlebotomists collected whole blood, serum and a nasopharyngeal or oropharyngeal swab from each participant. Participants in the prospective study had the option to provide additional blood draws and questionnaires over an approximately 2-month period. Blood samples from the prospective study were shipped frozen or at room temperature prior to DNA extraction.

The immunoSEQ Assay, a bias-controlled multiplex PCR, was used to amplify TCRbeta CDR3 regions from genomic DNA. The original methods were these. The number of nucleated cells in each sample was estimated by amplification of reference gene primers within the assay. Sequence reads were collapsed and filtered to measure the absolute abundance of every unique TCRbeta CDR3 rearrangement. For each sample, productive Simpson clonality was calculated as the square root of Simpson's diversity index across productive rearrangements. Sourced from immuneACCESS, this table was stored by TCRdb with only in-frame sequences that have V and J called. A share of the clones is absent; for the studies checked, an unresolved V gene accounts for under half, and the remainder has no known explanation. That table furnishes V, J and clone size, whereas the DNA furnished D and trimming. For this sample the table gives roughly 260,000 clones, of which 87% were detected only once. About 6% of the sample is held by the ten biggest clonotypes.

Comments on this clone: Its antigen target is currently unknown. One base away there is no much larger clone; base qualities are not given.

The source material was PBMCs or T cells enriched from blood (not recorded which). The sequence joins TRBV11-2 to TRBJ1-1, with the D gene not clear enough to name. This TCR derives from a woman aged 30 to 39 with acute COVID-19. The CDR3 region has the sequence CASSLGGRNTEAFF. At the DNA level, the sequence is TGTGCCAGCAGCTTAGGAGGTCGGAACACTGAAGCTTTCTTT. Joined to the reference TRBV11-2 and TRBJ1-1 proteins, this CDR3 gives the full variable domain: EAGVAQSPRYKIIEKRQSVAFWCNPISGHATLYWYQQILGQGPKLLIQFQNNGVVDDSQLPKDRFSAERLKGVDSTLKIQPAKLEDSAVYLCASSLGGRNTEAFFGQGTRLTVV.